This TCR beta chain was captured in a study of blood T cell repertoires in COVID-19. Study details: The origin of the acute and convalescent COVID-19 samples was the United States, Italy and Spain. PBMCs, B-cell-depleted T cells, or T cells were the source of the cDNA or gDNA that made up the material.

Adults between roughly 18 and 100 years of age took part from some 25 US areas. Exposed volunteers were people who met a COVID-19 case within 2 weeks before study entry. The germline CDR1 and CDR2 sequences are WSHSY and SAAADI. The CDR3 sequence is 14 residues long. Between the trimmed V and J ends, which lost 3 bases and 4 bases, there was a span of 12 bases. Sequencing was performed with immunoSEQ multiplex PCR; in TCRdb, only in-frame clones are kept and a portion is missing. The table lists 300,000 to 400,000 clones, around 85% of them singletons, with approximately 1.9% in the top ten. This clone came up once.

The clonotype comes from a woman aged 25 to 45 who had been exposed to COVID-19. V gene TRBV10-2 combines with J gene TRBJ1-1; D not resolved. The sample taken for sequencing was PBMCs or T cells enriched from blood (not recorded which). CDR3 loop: CASSDWQRGTEAFF. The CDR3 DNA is TGCGCCAGCAGTGATTGGCAGAGAGGCACTGAAGCTTTCTTT.